Presented here are 24 T cell receptor beta chains from one specimen sequenced in a study of T cells in Graves' hyperthyroidism and ophthalmopathy. RNA transcripts gave rise to amplified TCR beta CDR3 regions. First-round RT-PCR with HTBI primers amplified the TCR CDR3 region. TCRdb ran MiXCR on the multiplex PCR reads and lists one entry per CDR3 protein. The data hold about 660,000 distinct CDR3 sequences, with nearly 45% observed a single time. Specimen: peripheral blood or thyroid tissue (not recorded which). The receptors derive from an adult man with Graves' disease, either hyperthyroidism or ophthalmopathy (not recorded which).

The chain recombines TRBV7-8 with TRBJ1-2; 8 bases line up with TRBD1. V was clipped by 6 bases and J by 10 bases; unmatched bases: 7. CDR1 is SGHVS and CDR2 is FQNEAQ in the germline V gene. The CDR3 totals 12 residues. CDR3 sequence reads: CASRPGGTPYTF. The CDR3 bases are TGTGCCAGCAGGCCAGGGGGCACCCCCTACACCTTC.

This clonotype came up many times. The V and J genes are TRBV7-9 and TRBJ1-1, with 7 bases identical to TRBD1. V was clipped by 6 bases and J by 5 bases; unmatched bases: 15. The CDR3 is 16 residues long. Germline V gene sequence: CDR1 SEHNR, CDR2 FQNEAQ (reference sequence). The CDR3 protein is CASRPSVRQGGTEAFF. In DNA form, the CDR3 reads TGTGCCAGCAGGCCATCAGTTCGGCAGGGGGGTACTGAAGCTTTCTTT. The full variable domain, with the rest looked up from reference TRBV7-9 and TRBJ1-1, is DTGVSQNPRHKITKRGQNVTFRCDPISEHNRLYWYRQTLGQGPEFLTYFQNEAQLEKSRLLSDRFSAERPKGSFSTLEIQRTEQGDSAMYLCASRPSVRQGGTEAFFGQGTRLTVV.

This clonotype was counted between two and nine times. The J gene is TRBJ1-5, the V gene TRBV12-5; D is unclear. CDR1 and CDR2 (germline): LGHNT, FRNRAP. CDR3 length: 16 amino acids. Between the trimmed V and J ends, which lost 0 bases and 6 bases, there was a span of 15 bases. The CDR3: CASGLVHLPGCQPQHF. In DNA form, the CDR3 reads TGTGCTAGTGGTTTGGTACATTTACCAGGATGTCAGCCCCAGCATTTT.

V and J are TRBV7-8 and TRBJ2-1, with D perhaps matching TRBD1 (6 bases). The CDR3 extends over 13 amino acids. V was cut by 5 bases and J by 9 bases, with 14 bases left in between. Germline lookup yields CDR1 SGHVS and CDR2 FQNEAQ. The CDR3: CASSAGTRGEQFF. The CDR3 coding sequence is TGTGCCAGCAGCGCCGGGACACGCGGTGAGCAGTTCTTC. The full variable domain, rest sourced from reference TRBV7-8 and TRBJ2-1, is GAGVSQSPRYKVAKRGQDVALRCDPISGHVSLFWYQQALGQGPEFLTYFQNEAQLDKSGLPSDRFFAERPEGSVSTLKIQRTQQEDSAVYLCASSAGTRGEQFFGPGTRLTVL.

The chain employs TRBV15 and TRBJ2-5; no clear D. Trimming took off 3 bases at V and 3 bases at J, with 5 bases between the two ends. The germline CDR1 and CDR2 sequences are LNHNV and YYDKDF (reference sequence). This CDR3 spans 12 amino acids. The CDR3 loop is CATSSQKETQYF. In DNA form, the CDR3 reads TGTGCCACCAGCAGTCAGAAAGAGACCCAGTACTTC.

The V gene is TRBV7-6, the J gene TRBJ2-3, with D perhaps given as TRBD1 or TRBD2 (5 bases each). V was trimmed by 4 bases and J by 6 bases, leaving 14 bases between them. The CDR3 has 14 amino acids. The germline V gene has CDR1 SGHVS and CDR2 FNYEAQ. CDR3 protein: CASSSSGTTDTQYF. CDR3 DNA: TGTGCCAGCAGCTCATCCGGGACCACGGATACGCAGTATTTT.

About this clonotype: One junction end disagrees with the germline gene, perhaps due to a read error. V gene TRBV7-2 combines with J gene TRBJ1-2; D is unresolved. This CDR3 contains 13 residues. The germline V gene has CDR1 SGHTA and CDR2 FQGNSA. CDR3 in amino acids: CASSLDTNYSYTF. In nucleotides, the CDR3 is TGTGCCAGCAGCTTAGACACTAACTATAGCTACACCTTC.

This sequence joins TRBV4-1 and TRBJ1-2; D not certain. This CDR3 has 15 amino acids. V gave up 1 base and J gave up 3 bases, with 12 bases separating them. Germline CDR1 is MGHRA and CDR2 is YSYEKL. The CDR3: CASSQGPHLDYGYTF. In nucleotides, the CDR3 is TGCGCCAGCAGCCAAGGGCCGCACCTCGACTATGGCTACACCTTC.

This chain links TRBV11-2 with TRBJ2-7; 9 bases align to TRBD2. CDR1 SGHAT and CDR2 FQNNGV come from the germline V gene. The CDR3 runs to 17 residues. The J segment lost 6 bases and the V segment lost 0 bases, leaving 12 bases of the junction unmatched. This CDR3 is CASSLDLAGGPGTEQYF. The DNA of the CDR3 is TGTGCCAGCAGCTTAGATCTGGCGGGGGGGCCGGGGACCGAGCAGTACTTC.

The chain employs TRBV7-9 and TRBJ2-7, with 8 bases identical to TRBD2. The J segment lost 3 bases and the V segment lost 5 bases, leaving 6 bases of the junction unmatched. Germline V gives CDR1 SEHNR, CDR2 FQNEAQ (reference sequence). The CDR3 runs to 14 residues. CDR3 bases: TGTGCCAGCAGCCCCGGGGGGGGCATCTACGAGCAGTACTTC. Translation gives CASSPGGGIYEQYF.

This clonotype was observed at least ten times. The rearrangement links TRBV10-3 to TRBJ1-6, with TRBD1 matching 7 bases. The germline CDR1 and CDR2 sequences are ENHRY and SYGVKD. CDR3 size: 14 residues. J lost 6 bases, V lost 6 bases, and 5 bases had no gene match. The CDR3 DNA is TGTGCCATCAGCCCGGGACAGCCTAATTCACCCCTCCACTTT. Encoded protein: CAISPGQPNSPLHF.

The chain joins TRBV12-3 or TRBV12-4 to TRBJ1-1; 7 bases are shared with TRBD1. The CDR3 is 15 amino acids. Unmatched junction bases numbered 7, after V lost 6 bases and J lost 0 bases. The CDR3, as DNA: TGTGCCAGCAGACGCAGGGGGGACTTGAACACTGAAGCTTTCTTT. Translation gives CASRRRGDLNTEAFF.

This clonotype was counted a single time. V gene TRBV25-1 combines with J gene TRBJ1-1; D unclear. This CDR3 comprises 11 residues. Germline V gene lookup returns CDR1 MGHDK and CDR2 SYGVNS. V was trimmed by 11 bases and J by 2 bases, leaving 9 bases between them. CDR3 residues: CAWSGNTEAFF. The CDR3 region has the DNA TGTGCCTGGAGCGGTAACACTGAAGCTTTCTTT.

The chain links TRBV9 to TRBJ1-5; D uncertain. CDR3 length equals 15 residues. Between the trimmed V and J ends, which lost 3 bases and 0 bases, there was a span of 10 bases. CDR1 is SGDLS, CDR2 YYNGEE, per germline. In DNA form, the CDR3 reads TGTGCCAGCAGCGCCGGACTATTTAGCAATCAGCCCCAGCATTTT. It is translated as CASSAGLFSNQPQHF.

This clonotype has a handful of counts. The V gene is TRBV6-6, the J gene TRBJ1-5, with 8 bases matching TRBD1. CDR3 length: 16 amino acids. The ends lost 5 bases at V and 5 bases at J; junction bases unmatched: 11. The germline CDR1 and CDR2 sequences are MNHNY and SVGAGI (reference sequence). CDR3 in amino acids: CASSTPAGQGDQPQHF. CDR3 nucleotides: TGTGCCAGCAGTACCCCAGCAGGACAGGGCGATCAGCCCCAGCATTTT.

This clonotype occurred many times. This chain links TRBV2 with TRBJ2-5; TRBD1 aligns across 8 bases. V lost 5 bases, J lost 5 bases, and 7 bases stayed unmatched. CDR3 length equals 14 residues. Germline V gene sequence: CDR1 SNHLY, CDR2 FYNNEI. The CDR3 DNA reads TGTGCCAGCAGTATTGGACAGGGAATGGAGACCCAGTACTTC. Its translation: CASSIGQGMETQYF. Full variable domain (remainder filled in from reference TRBV2 and TRBJ2-5): EPEVTQTPSHQVTQMGQEVILRCVPISNHLYFYWYRQILGQKVEFLVSFYNNEISEKSEIFDDQFSVERPDGSNFTLKIRSTKLEDSAMYFCASSIGQGMETQYFGPGTRLLVL.

This clonotype appeared a few times. The chain recombines TRBV12-3 or TRBV12-4 with TRBJ1-2; 7 positions agree with TRBD1. J lost 5 bases, V lost 4 bases, and 7 bases had no gene match. This CDR3 is 14 amino acids long. Written as DNA, the CDR3 is TGTGCCAGCAGTTCTGACAGGGTAGGGTATGGCTACACCTTC. Encoded protein: CASSSDRVGYGYTF.

Of note for this clonotype: The junction departs from germline at one end; a sequencing error may be responsible. The rearrangement uses TRBV7-9 and TRBJ2-6, with D perhaps matching TRBD1 (5 bases). Germline CDR1 and CDR2: SEHNR and FQNEAQ (reference sequence). This CDR3 contains 14 residues. CDR3 coding DNA: TGTGCCAGCAGCTTACCAGGGTCAATCGTCGCTGAAGCTTTC. This translates into CASSLPGSIVAEAF. The variable domain in full, completed from reference TRBV7-9 and TRBJ2-6, reads DTGVSQNPRHKITKRGQNVTFRCDPISEHNRLYWYRQTLGQGPEFLTYFQNEAQLEKSRLLSDRFSAERPKGSFSTLEIQRTEQGDSAMYLCASSLPGSIVAEAFGAGSRLTVL.

V usage is TRBV2 and J usage is TRBJ1-4, with unresolved D. This CDR3 has 14 amino acids. CDR1 is SNHLY and CDR2 is FYNNEI in the germline V gene. Trimming removed 10 bases from V and 0 bases from J, with 12 bases in between. CDR3 sequence reads: CANNTAATNEKLFF. The CDR3, as DNA: TGTGCCAACAATACAGCCGCAACTAATGAAAAACTGTTTTTT.

V gene TRBV9 combines with J gene TRBJ1-6; the D is unclear. V lost 4 bases, J lost 7 bases, and 18 bases lay in between. CDR1 SGDLS and CDR2 YYNGEE come from the germline V gene. The CDR3 spans 16 residues. In nucleotides, the CDR3 is TGTGCCAGCAGCCGGGCCGCGGACCCAGGAAATTCACCCCTCCACTTT. Amino acid sequence: CASSRAADPGNSPLHF.

The chain couples TRBV9 to TRBJ1-6, with D maybe TRBD1 (6 bases). The V end was cut by 4 bases, the J end by 7 bases, with 15 bases between. This CDR3 is 15 amino acids long. In germline, CDR1 is SGDLS, CDR2 YYNGEE. The chain's CDR3 is CASSSGHHTNSPLHF. Written as DNA, the CDR3 is TGTGCCAGCAGCTCGGGACATCACACGAATTCACCCCTCCACTTT.

The chain links TRBV29-1 to TRBJ1-1; D not resolved. The CDR3 has 10 residues. From germline, CDR1 is SQVTM and CDR2 ANQGSEA. Trimming left V 6 bases short and J 9 bases short, with 11 bases between. The CDR3 DNA follows: TGCAGCGTCTGGGCAGACAAAGCTTTCTTT. Protein: CSVWADKAFF. The full variable domain, with the rest looked up from reference TRBV29-1 and TRBJ1-1, is SAVISQKPSRDICQRGTSLTIQCQVDSQVTMMFWYRQQPGQSLTLIATANQGSEATYESGFVIDKFPISRPNLTFSTLTVSNMSPEDSSIYLCSVWADKAFFGQGTRLTVV.

This chain uses TRBV6-6 with TRBJ1-1; 12 positions match TRBD1. Trimming removed 5 bases from V and 4 bases from J; junction bases left unmatched: 2. Germline CDR1 MNHNY, CDR2 SVGAGI (reference sequence). The length of the CDR3 is 14 residues. CDR3 region: CASSGTGGVTEAFF. CDR3 DNA sequence: TGTGCCAGCAGTGGGACAGGGGGCGTCACTGAAGCTTTCTTT.

This sequence joins TRBV5-1 and TRBJ1-5; TRBD1 might be the D (5 bases). The V end lost 0 bases, the J end lost 1 base, and 8 bases lay between the germline ends. Germline CDR1 is SGHRS and CDR2 is YFSETQ. This CDR3 has 15 residues. The CDR3 protein is CASSLEDSSNQPQHF. CDR3 in DNA: TGCGCCAGCAGCTTGGAAGACAGCAGCAATCAGCCCCAGCATTTT.